The next 31 T cell receptor beta chains were all read from a single sample in a study of shared clonotypes between healthy human individuals. Positively selected for CCR7, the CD45RO-negative cells used as naive CD8 cells excluded terminally differentiated effector memory CD45RA+ cells. The method was immunoSEQ multiplex PCR; TCRdb's version includes in-frame clones alone and lacks a portion of them. The data hold 2 million to 2.5 million clones, with about 93% observed a single time. The sample taken for sequencing was naive CD8+ T cells from PBMCs. These receptors all come from a man aged 18 to 29 in good health. Some clones in this sample may be carry-over from other donors' samples.

J is TRBJ2-3 and V is TRBV6-1, with TRBD2 matching over 14 bases. The V and J ends lost 4 bases and 5 bases, in that order; junction bases with no gene match: 8. The CDR3 length is 17 residues. The V gene's germline CDR1 is MNHNS and CDR2 SASEGT. The CDR3 DNA sequence: TGTGCCAGCAGTGGAGGCAGACTAGCGGGAGGGCAAGATACGCAGTATTTT. Its translation: CASSGGRLAGGQDTQYF.

This clone showed up just a few times. The chain is built from TRBV4-2 and TRBJ1-2; 9 bases align to TRBD1. Losses at the gene ends were 1 base for V and 2 bases for J; bases not matched to a gene: 2. The CDR3 loop spans 15 amino acids. Germline values: CDR1 LGHNA, CDR2 YNFKEQ. In DNA, the CDR3 is TGTGCCAGCAGCCAAGCCGGGACAGGGAACTATGGCTACACCTTC. Translated, it gives CASSQAGTGNYGYTF.

The rearrangement joins TRBV4-2 to TRBJ2-1, with D unresolved. CDR3 length equals 15 residues. Germline lookup yields CDR1 LGHNA and CDR2 YNFKEQ. The ends were cut back, 1 base at V and 6 bases at J, with 13 bases in the middle. In DNA, the CDR3 is TGTGCCAGCAGCCAAGCCTTAGGGTTACTCAATGAGCAGTTCTTC. It encodes CASSQALGLLNEQFF.

The J gene is TRBJ2-1, the V gene TRBV28; 11 bases map to TRBD2. There are 15 residues in the CDR3. Per the germline V gene, CDR1 is MDHEN and CDR2 is SYDVKM. The V and J ends lost 6 bases and 5 bases, in that order; junction bases with no gene match: 6. This chain's CDR3 is CASSPVSGRDNEQFF. CDR3 in DNA: TGTGCCAGCAGCCCTGTTAGCGGGAGGGACAATGAGCAGTTCTTC. Looking up the rest from reference TRBV28 and TRBJ2-1 gives the full variable domain: DVKVTQSSRYLVKRTGEKVFLECVQDMDHENMFWYRQDPGLGLRLIYFSYDVKMKEKGDIPEGYSVSREKKERFSLILESASTNQTSMYLCASSPVSGRDNEQFFGPGTRLTVL.

V gene TRBV28 combines with J gene TRBJ2-3; the D is unclear. CDR1 is MDHEN, CDR2 SYDVKM, per germline. CDR3 length: 16 amino acids. V lost 6 bases, J lost 3 bases, and 19 bases lay in between. The CDR3 coding sequence is TGTGCCAGCAGCCACCTGCGAAGGGTGGGAACAGATACGCAGTATTTT. Protein: CASSHLRRVGTDTQYF. The variable domain in full, completed from reference TRBV28 and TRBJ2-3, reads DVKVTQSSRYLVKRTGEKVFLECVQDMDHENMFWYRQDPGLGLRLIYFSYDVKMKEKGDIPEGYSVSREKKERFSLILESASTNQTSMYLCASSHLRRVGTDTQYFGPGTRLTVL.

Concerning this clone: At the DNA level, this CDR3 is encoded by other sequences in the same sample as well. J is TRBJ2-1 and V is TRBV7-9, with 13 nucleotides matching TRBD2. This CDR3 region has 15 residues. The V gene end was trimmed by 4 bases and the J gene end by 6 bases; junction bases not matched to a gene: 3. The germline V gene encodes CDR1 SEHNR and CDR2 FQNEAQ (reference sequence). CDR3 in amino acids: CASSSTSGRRNEQFF. CDR3 bases: TGTGCCAGCAGCTCGACTAGCGGGAGGCGCAATGAGCAGTTCTTC.

V is TRBV9 and J is TRBJ1-4; unclear D gene. The CDR3 contains 14 residues. Germline CDR1 reads SGDLS; CDR2 reads YYNGEE. V lost 3 bases, J lost 4 bases, and 10 bases lay in between. The CDR3 sequence: CASSEGRVNEKLFF. The CDR3 nucleotides read TGTGCCAGCAGCGAGGGTAGGGTTAATGAAAAACTGTTTTTT.

The genes are TRBV6-1 and TRBJ2-5; perhaps TRBD2 as D (5 bases). The CDR3 consists of 13 residues. CDR1 is MNHNS and CDR2 is SASEGT in the germline V gene. The V end lost 8 bases, the J end lost 2 bases, and 12 bases lay between the germline ends. The DNA for the CDR3 is TGTGCCAGCCGAGGGAGCCAACAAGAGACCCAGTACTTC. It specifies CASRGSQQETQYF.

With respect to this clone: The sample holds other DNA sequences that translate to the same CDR3. The CDR3 DNA reads TGCGCCAGCAGCTTGGGACAGGGGGGCACAGATACGCAGTATTTT. This gives the protein CASSLGQGGTDTQYF. The V call is TRBV5-1, the J call TRBJ2-3; 9 nucleotides agree with TRBD1. Germline trimming cut 0 bases from V and 1 base from J; bases unmatched to any gene: 0. From germline, CDR1 is SGHRS and CDR2 YFSETQ. The CDR3 length is 15 residues.

The J gene is TRBJ2-3, the V gene TRBV7-9; 8 nucleotides line up with TRBD1. V was pared by 6 bases and J by 7 bases, with 9 bases of the junction left unmatched. Germline V gene sequence: CDR1 SEHNR, CDR2 FQNEAQ (reference sequence). CDR3 size: 14 residues. DNA of the CDR3: TGTGCCAGCAGTCACAGGACAGGGTCATATACGCAGTATTTT. The encoded protein is CASSHRTGSYTQYF.

The chain is built from TRBV28 and TRBJ1-1; D may be TRBD1 (5 bases). This CDR3 has 17 residues. With 3 bases removed from V and 5 bases from J, the gap between germline ends came to 22 bases. Per the germline V gene, CDR1 is MDHEN and CDR2 is SYDVKM. CDR3 sequence reads: CASSFNSGGYLGTEAFF. The CDR3 nucleotides read TGTGCCAGCAGTTTTAACTCGGGGGGGTATCTGGGGACTGAAGCTTTCTTT.

This clone was picked up one time. Likely a read error: the CDR3 ends without its conserved phenylalanine or tryptophan. No DNA is shown, since the ends of the CDR3 on it are uncertain; the CDR3 is the one TCRdb lists. This chain uses TRBV11-2 with TRBJ2-7; the table's TRBD1 call for D was not verified on the DNA. The CDR3 extends over 14 residues, inclusive of both ends. Per the germline V gene, CDR1 is SGHAT and CDR2 is FQNNGV. This CDR3 reads CASSLDPRQPLTPI.

This clone appeared a single time. The V and J genes are TRBV2 and TRBJ2-5, with TRBD2 identical over 9 bases. Trimming took 0 bases from V and 1 from J; bases not matched to a gene: 6. CDR1 and CDR2 from the germline V gene are SNHLY and FYNNEI. The CDR3 loop spans 17 amino acids. The DNA of the CDR3 is TGTGCCAGCAGTGAAGCTGACCTAGCGGGGATCCAAGAGACCCAGTACTTC. As protein: CASSEADLAGIQETQYF.

The table lists this clone with a count of one. V is TRBV18 and J is TRBJ2-7; D is ambiguous. CDR3 length equals 14 residues. The germline CDR1 and CDR2 sequences are KGHSH and LQKENI. V was trimmed by 3 bases and J by 0 bases, leaving 9 bases between them. The CDR3 sequence: CASSPARYSYEQYF. Written as DNA, the CDR3 is TGTGCCAGCTCACCTGCCCGATACTCCTACGAGCAGTACTTC.

The gene calls are TRBV27 and TRBJ2-2; possible D gene TRBD1, 6 bases. The length of the CDR3 is 20 residues. Germline V gene data show CDR1 as MNHEY and CDR2 as SMNVEV (reference sequence). Trimming stripped 6 bases from V and 2 bases from J, with 28 bases between. The CDR3 nucleotides are TGTGCCAGCAGCTCCCTTTTATCCCTTTTACAGGGTAGAAACACCGGGGAGCTGTTTTTT. Protein product: CASSSLLSLLQGRNTGELFF.

The chain carries TRBV28 and TRBJ1-4; TRBD1 matches 8 bases. CDR3 length: 16 residues. V trimming: 6 bases; J trimming: 0 bases; junction bases outside the gene matches: 6. Per the germline V gene, CDR1 is MDHEN and CDR2 is SYDVKM. The CDR3 reads CASRPQGGATNEKLFF. CDR3 in DNA: TGTGCCAGCAGGCCACAGGGGGGTGCAACTAATGAAAAACTGTTTTTT.

Concerning this clone itself: Other DNA sequences in the sample encode the same CDR3. J is TRBJ2-2 and V is TRBV27; D is unclear. CDR1 is MNHEY, CDR2 SMNVEV, per germline (reference sequence). V gave up 5 bases and J gave up 2 bases, with 6 bases separating them. The CDR3 consists of 13 residues. The CDR3 coding sequence is TGTGCCAGCAGTCTCCTCAACACCGGGGAGCTGTTTTTT. Amino acid sequence: CASSLLNTGELFF.

The genes are TRBV7-8 and TRBJ2-7; TRBD2 matches at 8 bases. Germline assignment: CDR1 SGHVS and CDR2 FQNEAQ. The junction had 14 bases not matched to a gene; V was cut back by 1 base and J by 3 bases. The CDR3 length is 18 residues. The CDR3 region has the DNA TGTGCCAGCAGCTTAGTTCTTAGCGGGAATAAACCCTTCTACGAGCAGTACTTC. Translating gives CASSLVLSGNKPFYEQYF.

The chain recombines TRBV5-7 with TRBJ1-2, with 7 bases identical to TRBD1. TRBV5-7 is filed as an ORF, its function uncertain. This CDR3 spans 16 amino acids. V shed 1 base and J 4 bases; nucleotides not matched to a gene: 10. As DNA, the CDR3 is TGTGCCAGCAGCTTGAACCCTACCAAGGGGGCCTATGGCTACACCTTC. Protein product: CASSLNPTKGAYGYTF.

This clone was seen more than once but under ten times. This chain joins TRBV29-1 and TRBJ1-1; a weak D match, TRBD1 (5 bases). The ends were cut back, 4 bases at V and 3 bases at J, with 12 bases in the middle. Germline V gene data show CDR1 as SQVTM and CDR2 as ANQGSEA. This CDR3 has 13 residues. CDR3 in amino acids: CSVASWGDTEAFF. CDR3 nucleotide sequence: TGCAGCGTTGCATCCTGGGGGGACACTGAAGCTTTCTTT.

This chain uses TRBV29-1 with TRBJ1-1; perhaps TRBD1 as D (6 bases). Trimming cost V 5 bases and J 1 base, with 11 bases left between them. The CDR3 totals 13 residues. The germline CDR1 and CDR2 sequences are SQVTM and ANQGSEA. CDR3 sequence (DNA): TGCAGCGTTCCCACCAGGGGGAACACTGAAGCTTTCTTT. It codes for CSVPTRGNTEAFF.

This chain connects TRBV19 to TRBJ2-2; the D is unclear. The germline CDR1 and CDR2 sequences are LNHDA and SQIVND (reference sequence). The CDR3 is 14 residues long. Trimming cost V 8 bases and J 8 bases, with 18 bases left between them. The CDR3: CASDPGGVGGELFF. For the CDR3, the DNA is TGTGCCAGTGATCCCGGCGGAGTGGGTGGGGAGCTGTTTTTT.

The chain uses TRBV7-9 and TRBJ2-5, with D possibly matching TRBD2 (6 bases). Germline lookup yields CDR1 SEHNR and CDR2 FQNEAQ (reference sequence). CDR3 length: 14 residues. The germline V and J ends were trimmed by 8 bases and 5 bases, with 18 bases remaining between them. CDR3 nucleotide sequence: TGTGCCAGCGGACTACCCGGCGGAGCGGAGACCCAGTACTTC. Amino acid sequence: CASGLPGGAETQYF.

This clone was observed a single time. The chain combines TRBV7-2 with TRBJ2-3; TRBD1 matches at 8 bases. Germline loops: CDR1 SGHTA, CDR2 FQGNSA. With 5 bases clipped from V and 1 base from J, the junction kept 17 bases outside the gene matches. The CDR3 is 19 residues long. The CDR3 DNA is TGTGCCAGCAGCCCCAGTCCCCATCAGGACAGGGTCGGCACAGATACGCAGTATTTT. This translates into CASSPSPHQDRVGTDTQYF. Full variable domain (remainder filled in from reference TRBV7-2 and TRBJ2-3): GAGVSQSPSNKVTEKGKDVELRCDPISGHTALYWYRQSLGQGLEFLIYFQGNSAPDKSGLPSDRFSAERTGGSVSTLTIQRTQQEDSAVYLCASSPSPHQDRVGTDTQYFGPGTRLTVL.

This chain joins TRBV9 and TRBJ1-2, with D unresolved. The V end lost 3 bases, the J end lost 4 bases, and 25 bases lay between the germline ends. This CDR3 spans 18 amino acids. Germline CDR1 is SGDLS and CDR2 is YYNGEE. CDR3 nucleotide sequence: TGTGCCAGCAGCGGAGGAAAGATAGGCTCGTTCCGAGGCTATGGCTACACCTTC. Translated, it gives CASSGGKIGSFRGYGYTF.

This chain uses TRBV11-2 with TRBJ2-7, with TRBD1 matching 9 bases. The germline gives CDR1 SGHAT, CDR2 FQNNGV. The CDR3 consists of 17 residues. V was clipped by 1 base and J by 5 bases; unmatched bases: 12. CDR3 in DNA: TGTGCCAGCAGCTTAGGACCGACAGGGGGAAGGGGGCACGAGCAGTACTTC. Encoded protein: CASSLGPTGGRGHEQYF.

This clone was picked up a small number of times. The rearrangement joins TRBV6-5 to TRBJ1-5; D not certain. Germline assignment: CDR1 MNHEY and CDR2 SVGAGI. Trimming shortened V by 0 bases and J by 1 base, and 7 bases separated the two germline ends. This CDR3 contains 15 residues. The DNA of the CDR3 is TGTGCCAGCAGTTACTCGTCCAGAAGCAATCAGCCCCAGCATTTT. It encodes CASSYSSRSNQPQHF.

This sequence joins TRBV28 and TRBJ1-1, with unresolved D. This CDR3 has 14 residues. Between the trimmed V and J ends, which lost 3 bases and 2 bases, there was a span of 10 bases. The germline gives CDR1 MDHEN, CDR2 SYDVKM. The CDR3 DNA is TGTGCCAGCAGTTTTGACGGATCCAACACTGAAGCTTTCTTT. Protein sequence: CASSFDGSNTEAFF.

CDR3 sequence reads: CASSGFSGLSNYGYTF. In DNA, the CDR3 is TGCGCCAGCAGTGGTTTTTCTGGGTTATCTAACTATGGCTACACCTTC. The chain carries TRBV10-2 and TRBJ1-2; unclear D gene. The CDR3 is made up of 16 amino acids. The V end was cut by 4 bases, the J end by 0 bases, with 15 bases between. Per the germline V gene, CDR1 is WSHSY and CDR2 is SAAADI.

The CDR3 region is CASSPGTGTLREQYF. CDR3 sequence (DNA): TGTGCCAGCAGCCCTGGGACAGGGACCCTACGAGAGCAGTACTTC. The chain employs TRBV5-6 and TRBJ2-7; 9 bases map to TRBD1. CDR1 and CDR2 from the germline V gene are SGHDT and YYEEEE. V gave up 4 bases and J gave up 7 bases; unmatched junction bases: 12. The CDR3 runs to 15 residues.

Remarks on this clone: One end of the junction does not line up with germline, which may come from a read error. Distinct nucleotide sequences in the sample also encode this CDR3. The chain links TRBV10-3 to TRBJ1-1; D gene unclear. The CDR3 spans 12 residues. Germline V gene data show CDR1 as ENHRY and CDR2 as SYGVKD. CDR3 residues: CAISLPSTEAFF. CDR3 DNA: TGTGCCATCAGCCTACCCAGCACTGAGGCTTTCTTT.